This TCR beta chain came from a study of blood T cell repertoires in COVID-19. Those enrolled in Seattle joined during active infection and were followed longitudinally afterward. Unmatched junction bases numbered 4, after V lost 0 bases and J lost 4 bases. Germline V gives CDR1 SGHRS, CDR2 YFSETQ. CDR3 length: 15 residues. Method: immunoSEQ multiplex PCR; TCRdb's copy keeps in-frame clones and lacks some. The sample has more than 250,000 clones, approximately 88% seen once; the top ten hold approximately 1.8%. The rearrangement links TRBV5-1 to TRBJ2-3; 8 bases are a match to TRBD1. Source material: peripheral blood. The clonotype was recovered from a woman aged 25 to 39 with COVID-19, enrolled during active disease. The CDR3 reads CASSLEDRAADTQYF. CDR3 nucleotides: TGCGCCAGCAGCTTGGAGGACAGGGCGGCAGATACGCAGTATTTT.